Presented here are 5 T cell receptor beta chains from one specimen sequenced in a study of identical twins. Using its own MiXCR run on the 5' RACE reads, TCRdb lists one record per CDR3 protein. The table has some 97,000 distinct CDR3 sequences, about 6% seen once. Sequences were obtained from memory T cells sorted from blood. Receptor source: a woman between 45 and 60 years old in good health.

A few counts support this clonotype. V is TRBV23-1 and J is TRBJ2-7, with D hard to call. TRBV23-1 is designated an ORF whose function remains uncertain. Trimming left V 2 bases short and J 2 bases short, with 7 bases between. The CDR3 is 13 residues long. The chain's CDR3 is CASSQTPAYEQYF. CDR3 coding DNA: TGCGCCAGCAGTCAAACCCCCGCCTACGAGCAGTACTTC.

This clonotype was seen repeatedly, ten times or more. For the CDR3, the DNA is TGCGCCAGCAGCCAAGAGCCTGGGACAGGTAAATCAGCTTTCTTT. It translates to CASSQEPGTGKSAFF. This chain links TRBV4-1 with TRBJ1-1; TRBD1 matches at 8 bases. Trimming at V came to 0 bases and at J to 10 bases, leaving 10 bases not matched to a gene. The CDR3 consists of 15 residues. Germline CDR1 is MGHRA and CDR2 is YSYEKL.

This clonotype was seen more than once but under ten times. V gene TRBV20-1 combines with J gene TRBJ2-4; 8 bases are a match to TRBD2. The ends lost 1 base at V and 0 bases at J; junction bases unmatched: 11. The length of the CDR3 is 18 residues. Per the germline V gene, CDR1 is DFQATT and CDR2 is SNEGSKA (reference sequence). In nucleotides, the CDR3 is TGCAGTGCTAGAGTCACGTTAGCGGGGTTTCCAGCCAAAAACATTCAGTACTTC. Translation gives CSARVTLAGFPAKNIQYF.

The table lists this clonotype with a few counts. CDR3 amino acids: CASSQDWHPNEKLFF. As DNA, the CDR3 is TGTGCCAGCAGCCAAGATTGGCACCCTAATGAAAAACTGTTTTTT. The chain carries TRBV4-2 and TRBJ1-4, with no clear D. The length of the CDR3 is 15 residues. Germline-derived CDR1 and CDR2 are LGHNA and YNFKEQ. Trimming removed 0 bases from V and 3 bases from J, with 8 bases in between.

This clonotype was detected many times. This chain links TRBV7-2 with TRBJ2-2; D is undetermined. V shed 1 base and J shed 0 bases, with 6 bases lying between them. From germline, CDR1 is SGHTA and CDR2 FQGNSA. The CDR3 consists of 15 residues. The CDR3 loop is CASSLGVANTGELFF. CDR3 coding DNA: TGTGCCAGCAGCTTAGGGGTCGCGAACACCGGGGAGCTGTTTTTT.